This entry lists 32 T cell receptor beta chains sequenced from one sample in a study of shared clonotypes between healthy human individuals. The protocol was immunoSEQ multiplex PCR, while the TCRdb copy is restricted to in-frame clones and leaves out a portion. Of 740,000 or so clones listed, around four fifths are singletons. The specimen sequenced was memory CD4+ T cells sorted from blood. Regarding subset: CD45RA-negative fraction. The receptors derive from a woman in her 30s in good health.

Only a few counts were recorded for this clone. CDR3: CASSLGQGADIQYF. The CDR3 DNA follows: TGTGCCAGCAGCTTAGGACAGGGAGCAGACATTCAGTACTTC. This sequence joins TRBV7-9 and TRBJ2-4, with 7 nucleotides matching TRBD1. After removal of 1 base from V and 8 bases from J, the junction contained 5 bases not matched to a gene. The CDR3 is made up of 14 amino acids. Germline V gene sequence: CDR1 SEHNR, CDR2 FQNEAQ (reference sequence).

This clone was found once. The CDR3 is CSVAQTYRGEQFF. Written as DNA, the CDR3 is TGCAGCGTTGCCCAAACCTACAGGGGTGAGCAGTTCTTC. The chain recombines TRBV29-1 with TRBJ2-1, with TRBD1 matching over 7 bases. V was pared by 4 bases and J by 9 bases, with 9 bases of the junction left unmatched. Germline CDR1 reads SQVTM; CDR2 reads ANQGSEA. This CDR3 spans 13 amino acids.

V gene TRBV7-2 combines with J gene TRBJ2-3; D unresolved. The V end was cut by 7 bases, the J end by 2 bases, with 13 bases between. Germline V CDR1 and CDR2: SGHTA, FQGNSA. This CDR3 contains 14 residues. The CDR3 bases are TGTGCCAGCAACCCTACGGAGTACACAGATACGCAGTATTTT. This gives the protein CASNPTEYTDTQYF.

The rearrangement uses TRBV25-1 and TRBJ2-2; 11 bases align to TRBD2. The germline CDR1 and CDR2 sequences are MGHDK and SYGVNS. V lost 5 bases to trimming and J lost 3 bases; unmatched junction nucleotides: 2. CDR3 size: 15 residues. The CDR3 spells CASSQGLADTGELFF. The CDR3 coding sequence is TGTGCCAGCAGTCAGGGACTAGCGGACACCGGGGAGCTGTTTTTT.

The CDR3 nucleotides are TGCGCCAGCAGCCAAGAAGACAACCTGAACACTGAAGCTTTCTTT. This gives the protein CASSQEDNLNTEAFF. V usage is TRBV5-1 and J usage is TRBJ1-1; D remains unclear. Germline assignment: CDR1 SGHRS and CDR2 YFSETQ. Trimming took off 4 bases at V and 0 bases at J, with 13 bases between the two ends. CDR3 length: 15 residues. The variable domain in full, completed from reference TRBV5-1 and TRBJ1-1, reads KAGVTQTPRYLIKTRGQQVTLSCSPISGHRSVSWYQQTPGQGLQFLFEYFSETQRNKGNFPGRFSGRQFSNSRSEMNVSTLELGDSALYLCASSQEDNLNTEAFFGQGTRLTVV.

The chain is built from TRBV10-3 and TRBJ2-7; TRBD2 matches at 9 bases. V lost 3 bases, J lost 6 bases, and 12 bases stayed unmatched. The CDR3 consists of 16 residues. CDR1 is ENHRY and CDR2 is SYGVKD in the germline V gene. The CDR3 DNA follows: TGTGCCATCAGTGACGAACTAGCGGGTACAGGGCTCGAGCAGTACTTC. Translating it yields CAISDELAGTGLEQYF.

The chain couples TRBV19 to TRBJ2-5; 8 positions agree with TRBD1. CDR1 and CDR2 from the germline V gene are LNHDA and SQIVND (reference sequence). With V trimmed by 7 bases and J by 1 base, 2 bases remained unmatched. This CDR3 spans 13 amino acids. The CDR3 nucleotides are TGTGCCAGTAATGACAGGGGCCAAGAGACCCAGTACTTC. Its protein is CASNDRGQETQYF.

The rearrangement links TRBV5-1 to TRBJ1-4; 10 bases agree with TRBD1. This CDR3 is built from 16 residues. The V gene end was trimmed by 4 bases and the J gene end by 8 bases; junction bases not matched to a gene: 11. Germline CDR1 is SGHRS and CDR2 is YFSETQ. The CDR3 DNA is TGCGCCAGCAGCCCCGGACAGGGGGTGATAACAGAAAAACTGTTTTTT. Translated: CASSPGQGVITEKLFF.

The chain recombines TRBV28 with TRBJ1-4, with 7 bases fitting TRBD1. Germline CDR1 reads MDHEN; CDR2 reads SYDVKM. There are 18 residues in the CDR3. The ends lost 4 bases at V and 0 bases at J; junction bases unmatched: 11. The CDR3 DNA reads as TGTGCCAGCAGTTCCGACAGGGTAAAGGGCACAACTAATGAAAAACTGTTTTTT. This codes for CASSSDRVKGTTNEKLFF.

This clone has just a few counts. The chain joins TRBV29-1 to TRBJ1-2, with 7 nucleotides matching TRBD1. Germline V gene sequence: CDR1 SQVTM, CDR2 ANQGSEA. The CDR3 spans 12 residues. The V and J ends lost 4 bases and 8 bases, in that order; junction bases with no gene match: 7. The DNA for the CDR3 is TGCAGCGTTGGTCTGGCAGGGGGAGGCTACACCTTC. Translating it yields CSVGLAGGGYTF.

This chain connects TRBV7-9 to TRBJ2-3; a possible D gene is TRBD2 (5 bases). Germline V CDR1 and CDR2: SEHNR, FQNEAQ (reference sequence). Trimming shortened V by 0 bases and J by 4 bases, and 20 bases separated the two germline ends. The CDR3 totals 18 residues. The CDR3 reads CASSLATRGFKRSDTQYF. The CDR3 coding sequence is TGTGCCAGCAGCTTAGCGACTCGCGGGTTCAAGAGGTCAGATACGCAGTATTTT.

This chain connects TRBV7-8 to TRBJ1-1; no clear D gene. The CDR3 has 14 amino acids. CDR1 and CDR2 from the germline V gene are SGHVS and FQNEAQ. V shed 2 bases and J shed 5 bases, with 12 bases lying between them. The CDR3 region is CASSLPGLLTEAFF. For the CDR3, the DNA is TGTGCCAGCAGCTTACCAGGACTGCTAACTGAAGCTTTCTTT.

This clone has just a few counts. This CDR3 reads CATPRGLNEKLFF. CDR3 DNA sequence: TGCGCCACCCCACGGGGGCTTAATGAAAAACTGTTTTTT. The gene calls are TRBV5-1 and TRBJ1-4; D may be TRBD1 (6 bases). CDR1 SGHRS and CDR2 YFSETQ come from the germline V gene. Between the trimmed V and J ends, which lost 9 bases and 4 bases, there was a span of 13 bases. The CDR3 is 13 amino acids.

The chain joins TRBV9 to TRBJ1-4; D perhaps matches TRBD1 (5 bases). The length of the CDR3 is 15 residues. Germline values: CDR1 SGDLS, CDR2 YYNGEE. With 3 bases removed from V and 0 bases from J, the gap between germline ends came to 9 bases. The CDR3 nucleotides are TGTGCCAGCAGCGAGACAGTTGCAACTAATGAAAAACTGTTTTTT. It encodes CASSETVATNEKLFF.

A single count supports this clone. The CDR3 region is CASSSSGRREQYF. In DNA, the CDR3 is TGTGCCAGCAGTTCTAGCGGGAGACGCGAGCAGTACTTC. This sequence joins TRBV27 and TRBJ2-7; 10 bases agree with TRBD2. The ends lost 4 bases at V and 6 bases at J; junction bases unmatched: 3. The length of the CDR3 is 13 residues. Germline V gene data show CDR1 as MNHEY and CDR2 as SMNVEV (reference sequence).

In its sample, this clone was seen a few times. The same CDR3 can be traced to other DNA sequences in this sample. This chain links TRBV5-1 with TRBJ1-2, with 8 bases lining up with TRBD1. CDR3 size: 14 residues. Germline CDR1 and CDR2: SGHRS and YFSETQ. V dropped 0 bases and J dropped 2; count of bases not matched to a gene: 0. CDR3 in DNA: TGCGCCAGCAGCTTGGGGGACAGGAACTATGGCTACACCTTC. It is translated as CASSLGDRNYGYTF.

The chain links TRBV21-1 to TRBJ2-1; the D call TRBD2 from the table was never checked on the DNA. TRBV21-1 is marked as a pseudogene. This CDR3 region has 12 residues. CDR3 nucleotide sequence: TGTGCCAAGTGCCGTGGTCGGAATGAGCAGTTCTTC. It yields the protein CAKCRGRNEQFF.

This clone occurred a few times. The chain employs TRBV11-2 and TRBJ2-5; 7 nucleotides agree with TRBD2. The J call is in doubt because the DNA end fits TRBJ2-7 better. This CDR3 has 14 residues. Per the germline V gene, CDR1 is SGHAT and CDR2 is FQNNGV. The CDR3 nucleotides read TGTGCCAGCAGCTTAGACCCTAGCGGCTACGAGCAGTACTTC. Its translation: CASSLDPSGYEQYF.

Many counts were recorded for this clone. The rearrangement uses TRBV19 and TRBJ2-5; D is ambiguous. The CDR3 has 16 residues. Deletions cut 5 bases from V and 4 bases from J, with 20 bases between. CDR1 is LNHDA, CDR2 SQIVND, per germline (reference sequence). The chain's CDR3 is CASSPPGTDSGETQYF. The CDR3 DNA reads as TGTGCCAGTAGTCCCCCCGGCACAGATTCTGGAGAGACCCAGTACTTC.

Remarks on this clone: A much larger clone lies one base from this, so it may be a read error. The chain recombines TRBV11-3 with TRBJ2-5; D remains ambiguous. CDR1 and CDR2 (germline): SGHNT, YENEEA. The length of the CDR3 is 12 residues. Trimming stripped 4 bases from V and 1 base from J, with 4 bases between. The CDR3 bases are TGTGCCAGCAGCTCCGCCCAAGAGACCCAGTACTTC. Translation: CASSSAQETQYF.

This rearrangement joins TRBV30 to TRBJ2-2; 7 bases match TRBD2. The CDR3 spans 14 residues. In germline, CDR1 is GTSNPN, CDR2 SVGIG (reference sequence). CDR3 residues: CAKKTSHLTGELFF. CDR3 sequence (DNA): TGTGCGAAGAAGACTAGCCATCTCACCGGGGAGCTGTTTTTT.

V and J are TRBV6-6 and TRBJ2-3, with TRBD2 matching over 13 bases. This CDR3 is built from 16 residues. Germline V gene data show CDR1 as MNHNY and CDR2 as SVGAGI (reference sequence). The V and J ends lost 8 bases and 4 bases, in that order; junction bases with no gene match: 9. For the CDR3, the DNA is TGTGCCAGCTCGAGACTAGCGGGAGGAGGGTCAGATACGCAGTATTTT. Amino acid sequence: CASSRLAGGGSDTQYF.

The CDR3, as DNA: TGTGCCAGCAGTTTTCCCGGACCTTCTAACTATGGCTACACCTTC. Translating gives CASSFPGPSNYGYTF. The chain carries TRBV28 and TRBJ1-2; no reliable D call. Deletions cut 3 bases from V and 0 bases from J, with 11 bases between. The CDR3 totals 15 residues. CDR1 is MDHEN and CDR2 is SYDVKM in the germline V gene.

V usage is TRBV4-1 and J usage is TRBJ2-7; 11 bases line up with TRBD2. The CDR3 extends over 15 amino acids. CDR1 is MGHRA, CDR2 YSYEKL, per germline. Trimming took 3 bases from V and 5 from J; bases not matched to a gene: 6. The chain's CDR3 is CASSQGRLAGNEQYF. The CDR3 nucleotides read TGCGCCAGCAGCCAGGGTCGACTAGCGGGGAACGAGCAGTACTTC.

The chain carries TRBV2 and TRBJ2-1; D is uncertain. This CDR3 has 16 amino acids. Germline lookup yields CDR1 SNHLY and CDR2 FYNNEI. With 4 bases removed from V and 0 bases from J, the gap between germline ends came to 13 bases. This CDR3 is CASSVYVHRSYNEQFF. CDR3 nucleotide sequence: TGTGCCAGCAGTGTTTATGTCCACCGCTCCTACAATGAGCAGTTCTTC.

The gene calls are TRBV19 and TRBJ1-1; D not certain. CDR3 length: 13 residues. Germline loops: CDR1 LNHDA, CDR2 SQIVND (reference sequence). V dropped 7 bases and J dropped 4 bases, with 13 bases sitting between them. The CDR3 region is CASTTDRGTEAFF. The CDR3 DNA sequence: TGTGCCAGTACCACCGACCGGGGCACTGAAGCTTTCTTT.

This clone occurred once. The V call is TRBV4-1, the J call TRBJ2-1; no firm D call. The germline gives CDR1 MGHRA, CDR2 YSYEKL. The CDR3 sequence is 12 residues long. Trimming shortened V by 0 bases and J by 13 bases, and 10 bases separated the two germline ends. The CDR3 DNA reads TGCGCCAGCAGCCAAGATATAACTCATCAGTTCTTC. Translation gives CASSQDITHQFF.

The chain couples TRBV18 to TRBJ2-3, with 7 bases aligning to TRBD1. Trimming removed 4 bases from V and 0 bases from J; junction bases left unmatched: 1. The CDR3 has 14 residues. Germline values: CDR1 KGHSH, CDR2 LQKENI. CDR3 nucleotides: TGTGCCAGCTCACAGGGACAGAGCACAGATACGCAGTATTTT. Protein product: CASSQGQSTDTQYF.

In this sample, this clone turned up once. This CDR3 is CATSYRPSTDTQYF. In nucleotides, the CDR3 is TGTGCCACTAGTTATCGGCCCTCTACAGATACGCAGTATTTT. This chain connects TRBV7-2 to TRBJ2-3; unclear D gene. V was clipped by 10 bases and J by 3 bases, with 17 bases between them. The CDR3 length is 14 residues. Germline loops: CDR1 SGHTA, CDR2 FQGNSA.

Many counts were recorded for this clone. The J gene is TRBJ2-5, the V gene TRBV7-9, with D tentatively TRBD1 or TRBD2 (5 bases each). V shed 5 bases and J shed 7 bases, with 20 bases lying between them. Germline V gene lookup returns CDR1 SEHNR and CDR2 FQNEAQ (reference sequence). This CDR3 spans 15 amino acids. The CDR3 sequence: CASSPQSGLRGTQYF. The CDR3 bases are TGTGCCAGCAGCCCCCAATCAGGATTGAGGGGGACCCAGTACTTC.

The chain is built from TRBV5-4 and TRBJ2-1, with 12 bases matching TRBD2. Germline CDR1 is SGHNT and CDR2 is YYREEE (reference sequence). V was pared by 1 base and J by 8 bases, with 4 bases of the junction left unmatched. The CDR3 contains 15 residues. The CDR3 sequence is CASSLWLAGGDEQFF. CDR3 sequence (DNA): TGTGCCAGCAGCTTGTGGCTAGCGGGAGGGGATGAGCAGTTCTTC.

This clone was picked up a small number of times. The V and J genes are TRBV7-9 and TRBJ2-5; 10 bases line up with TRBD1. The length of the CDR3 is 16 residues. J was trimmed by 3 bases and V by 2 bases; bases with no gene match: 6. Germline V lookup: CDR1 SEHNR, CDR2 FQNEAQ (reference sequence). The CDR3 nucleotides read TGTGCCAGCAGCTTATTGATAGGACAGGGGGAAGAGACCCAGTACTTC. This translates into CASSLLIGQGEETQYF.